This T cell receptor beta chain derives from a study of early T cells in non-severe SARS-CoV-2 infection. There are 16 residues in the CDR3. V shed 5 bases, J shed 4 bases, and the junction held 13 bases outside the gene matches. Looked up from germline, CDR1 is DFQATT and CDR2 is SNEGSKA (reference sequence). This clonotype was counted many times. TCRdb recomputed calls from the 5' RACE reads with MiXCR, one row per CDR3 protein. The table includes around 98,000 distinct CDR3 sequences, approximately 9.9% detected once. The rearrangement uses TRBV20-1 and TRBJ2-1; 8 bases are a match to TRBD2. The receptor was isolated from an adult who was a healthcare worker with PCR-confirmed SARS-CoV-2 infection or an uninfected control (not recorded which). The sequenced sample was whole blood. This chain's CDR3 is CSAEAGAATLYNEQFF. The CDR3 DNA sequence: TGCAGTGCTGAAGCGGGGGCCGCCACTTTATACAATGAGCAGTTCTTC.